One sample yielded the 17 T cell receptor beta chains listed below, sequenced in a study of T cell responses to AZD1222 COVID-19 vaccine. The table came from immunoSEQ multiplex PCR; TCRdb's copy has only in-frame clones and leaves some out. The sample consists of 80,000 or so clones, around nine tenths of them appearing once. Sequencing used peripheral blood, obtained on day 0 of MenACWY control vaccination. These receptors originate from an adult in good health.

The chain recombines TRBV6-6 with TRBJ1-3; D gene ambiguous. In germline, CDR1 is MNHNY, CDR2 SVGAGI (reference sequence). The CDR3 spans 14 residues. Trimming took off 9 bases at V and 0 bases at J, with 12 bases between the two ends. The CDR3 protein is CASAQFTSGNTIYF. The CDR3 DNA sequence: TGTGCCAGTGCCCAGTTTACCTCTGGAAACACCATATATTTT.

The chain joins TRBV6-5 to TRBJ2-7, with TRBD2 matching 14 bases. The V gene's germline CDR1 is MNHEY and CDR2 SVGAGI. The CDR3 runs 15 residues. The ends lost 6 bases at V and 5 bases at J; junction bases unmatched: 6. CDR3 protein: CASSRGTSGSDEQYF. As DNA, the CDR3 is TGTGCCAGCAGCCGGGGGACTAGCGGGAGCGACGAGCAGTACTTC.

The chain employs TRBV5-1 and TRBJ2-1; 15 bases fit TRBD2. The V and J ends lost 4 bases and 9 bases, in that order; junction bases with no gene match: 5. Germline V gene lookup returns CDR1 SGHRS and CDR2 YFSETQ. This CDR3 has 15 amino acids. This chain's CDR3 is CASSQGTSGRSEQFF. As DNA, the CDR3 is TGCGCCAGCAGCCAAGGGACTAGCGGGAGGAGTGAGCAGTTCTTC.

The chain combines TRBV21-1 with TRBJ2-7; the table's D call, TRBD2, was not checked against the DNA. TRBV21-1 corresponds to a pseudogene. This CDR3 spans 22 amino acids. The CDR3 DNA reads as TGTGCCAGCAGCAAAGCCCTAGGTCCCGCTGGCGGGGGGGCGGAAAGGCGCTACGAGCAGTACTTC. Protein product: CASSKALGPAGGGAERRYEQYF.

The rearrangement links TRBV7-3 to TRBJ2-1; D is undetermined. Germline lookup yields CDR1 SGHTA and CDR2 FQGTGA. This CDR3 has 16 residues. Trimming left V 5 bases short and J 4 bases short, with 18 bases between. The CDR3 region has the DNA TGTGCCAGCAGCCCAACCTCGGGCCTGAGGTACAATGAGCAGTTCTTC. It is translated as CASSPTSGLRYNEQFF.

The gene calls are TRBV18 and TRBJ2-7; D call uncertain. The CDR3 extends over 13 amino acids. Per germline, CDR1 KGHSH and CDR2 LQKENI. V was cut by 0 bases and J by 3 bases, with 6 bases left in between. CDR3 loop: CASSPPAIYEQYF. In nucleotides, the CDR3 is TGTGCCAGCTCACCACCGGCTATCTACGAGCAGTACTTC.

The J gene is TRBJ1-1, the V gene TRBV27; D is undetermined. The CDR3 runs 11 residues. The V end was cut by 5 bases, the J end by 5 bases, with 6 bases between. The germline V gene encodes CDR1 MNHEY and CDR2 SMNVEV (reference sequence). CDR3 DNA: TGTGCCAGCAGTCCGATAACTGAAGCTTTCTTT. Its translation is CASSPITEAFF.

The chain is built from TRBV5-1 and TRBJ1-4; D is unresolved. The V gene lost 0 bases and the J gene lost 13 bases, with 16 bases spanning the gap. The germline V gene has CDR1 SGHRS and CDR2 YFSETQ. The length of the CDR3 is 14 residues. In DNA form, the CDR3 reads TGCGCCAGCAGCTTGGATGGACGAAAGAGCTCACTGTTTTTT. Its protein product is CASSLDGRKSSLFF.

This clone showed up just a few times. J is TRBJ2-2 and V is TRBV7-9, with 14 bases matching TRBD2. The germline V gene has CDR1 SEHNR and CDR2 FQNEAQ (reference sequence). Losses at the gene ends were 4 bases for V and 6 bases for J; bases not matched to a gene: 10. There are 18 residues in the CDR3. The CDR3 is CASSSAGLAGVGSGELFF. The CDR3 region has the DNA TGTGCCAGCAGCTCGGCGGGACTAGCGGGAGTTGGATCCGGGGAGCTGTTTTTT. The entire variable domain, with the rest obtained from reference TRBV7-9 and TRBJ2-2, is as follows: DTGVSQNPRHKITKRGQNVTFRCDPISEHNRLYWYRQTLGQGPEFLTYFQNEAQLEKSRLLSDRFSAERPKGSFSTLEIQRTEQGDSAMYLCASSSAGLAGVGSGELFFGEGSRLTVL.

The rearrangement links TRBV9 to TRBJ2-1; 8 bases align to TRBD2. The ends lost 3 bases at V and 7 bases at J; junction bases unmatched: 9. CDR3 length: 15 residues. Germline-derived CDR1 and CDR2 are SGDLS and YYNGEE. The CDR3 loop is CASSGTGTSQNEQFF. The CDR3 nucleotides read TGTGCCAGCAGCGGAACCGGGACTAGTCAAAATGAGCAGTTCTTC.

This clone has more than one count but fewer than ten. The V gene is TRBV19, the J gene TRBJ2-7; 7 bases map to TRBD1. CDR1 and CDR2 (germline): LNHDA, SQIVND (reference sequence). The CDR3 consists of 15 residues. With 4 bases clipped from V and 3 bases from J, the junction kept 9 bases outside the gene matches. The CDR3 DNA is TGTGCCAGTAGTACGTACCGGGACAGAGGCTACGAGCAGTACTTC. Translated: CASSTYRDRGYEQYF.

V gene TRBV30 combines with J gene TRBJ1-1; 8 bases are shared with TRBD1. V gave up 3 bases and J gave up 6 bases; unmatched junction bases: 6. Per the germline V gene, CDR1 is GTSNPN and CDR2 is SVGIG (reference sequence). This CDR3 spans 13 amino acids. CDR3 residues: CAWSGQGDAEAFF. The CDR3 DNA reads TGTGCCTGGAGCGGACAGGGTGACGCTGAAGCTTTCTTT.

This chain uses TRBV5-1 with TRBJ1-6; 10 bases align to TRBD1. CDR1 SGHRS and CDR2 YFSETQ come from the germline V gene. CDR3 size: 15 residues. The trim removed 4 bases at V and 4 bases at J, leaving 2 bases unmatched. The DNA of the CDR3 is TGCGCCAGCAGCAGGACAGGGGGATATAATTCACCCCTCCACTTT. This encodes CASSRTGGYNSPLHF.

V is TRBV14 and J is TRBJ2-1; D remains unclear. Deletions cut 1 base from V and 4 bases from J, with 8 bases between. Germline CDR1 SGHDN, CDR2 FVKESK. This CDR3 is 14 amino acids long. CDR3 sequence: CASSQVRTYNEQFF. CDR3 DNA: TGTGCCAGCAGCCAAGTTAGGACGTACAATGAGCAGTTCTTC. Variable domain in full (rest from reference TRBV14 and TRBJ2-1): EAGVTQFPSHSVIEKGQTVTLRCDPISGHDNLYWYRRVMGKEIKFLLHFVKESKQDESGMPNNRFLAERTGGTYSTLKVQPAELEDSGVYFCASSQVRTYNEQFFGPGTRLTVL.

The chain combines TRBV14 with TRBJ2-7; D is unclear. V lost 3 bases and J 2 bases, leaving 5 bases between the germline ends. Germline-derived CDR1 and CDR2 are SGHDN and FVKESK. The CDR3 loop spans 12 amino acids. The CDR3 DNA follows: TGTGCCAGCAGCCATCACACCTACGAGCAGTACTTC. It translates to CASSHHTYEQYF.

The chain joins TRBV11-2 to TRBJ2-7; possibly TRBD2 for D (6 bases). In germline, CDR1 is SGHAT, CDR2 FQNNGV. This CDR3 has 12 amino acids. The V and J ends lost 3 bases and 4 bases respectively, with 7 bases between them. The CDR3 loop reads CASSLEGYEQYF. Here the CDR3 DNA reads TGTGCCAGCAGCTTGGAGGGTTACGAGCAGTACTTC.

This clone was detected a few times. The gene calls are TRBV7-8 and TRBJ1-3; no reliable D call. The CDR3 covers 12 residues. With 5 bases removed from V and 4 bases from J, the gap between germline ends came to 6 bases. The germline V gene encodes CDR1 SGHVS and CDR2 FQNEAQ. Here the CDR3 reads CASSRGGNTIYF. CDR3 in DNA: TGTGCCAGCAGCCGCGGAGGAAACACCATATATTTT.